This T cell receptor (beta chain) was retrieved from a study of vaccination and CD4 T cells after COVID-19. Study overall: The convalescent population consisted of six males and four females, two of whom were of Hispanic ethnicity. Post-vaccine sampling followed dose two by a median about 72 days (range 14 to 241).

Notes on this clonotype: The target antigen is unknown.

As to treatment: 10-day PBMC culture with coronavirus spike peptide pools or control peptides (ViraFEST assay). The CDR3 covers 16 residues. J gave up 1 base and V 4 bases, and 5 bases lay outside the gene matches. Sequencing of cultured CD4+ T cell DNA used the Oncomine TCR Beta short-read assay. Genomic DNA was isolated from CD4+ T cells that had been cultured. TCRdb recomputed calls from the PCR reads with MiXCR, one row per CDR3 protein. This table holds about 16,000 distinct CDR3 sequences, roughly 63% found once. The chain joins TRBV12-3 or TRBV12-4 to TRBJ1-5; 9 bases are a match to TRBD1. Sequenced material: CD4+ T cells from blood, cultured in vitro. The TCR was taken from a human donor who had recovered from COVID-19. The CDR3 here is CASSSETGGSNQPQHF. The CDR3 nucleotides are TGTGCCAGCAGTTCAGAGACAGGGGGGAGCAATCAGCCCCAGCATTTT.